The TCR beta chain under discussion was sequenced for a study of OX40 agonist ivuxolimab in advanced cancers. This CDR3 has 14 amino acids. V shed 5 bases and J 3 bases; nucleotides not matched to a gene: 7. Germline values: CDR1 MNHNY, CDR2 SVGAGI (reference sequence). Measured with immunoSEQ multiplex PCR; TCRdb has only the in-frame clones, and not every one. The sample carries 80,000 or so clones, roughly 92% recorded once. The chain combines TRBV6-6 with TRBJ2-7, with 7 nucleotides matching TRBD1. This sequence originates from an adult with an advanced solid tumor such as melanoma, head and neck, liver or kidney cancer. The sequences come from CD4+ or CD8+ T cells sorted from blood, collected in a trial of the OX40 agonist ivuxolimab. CDR3 bases: TGTGCCAGCAGTACAGGGGACACCAACTACGAGCAGTACTTC. Translated, it gives CASSTGDTNYEQYF.